The 12 T cell receptor beta chains given below trace back to one sample, sequenced in a study of T cell clonality in common variable immunodeficiency. Some clones are missing from TCRdb's copy, which holds only in-frame ones; the method was immunoSEQ multiplex PCR. Altogether 25,000 to 30,000 clones were found in the sample, and no singletons occur. What these receptors recognize is not known. Study-wide points: Common variable immunodeficiency TCR beta sequences reportedly had fewer deletions and N-nucleotide insertions.

Sample: peripheral blood mononuclear cells. The receptor source for this set is a human donor with common variable immunodeficiency.

This clone was seen at least ten times. The read finishes 3 residues shy of the CDR3 end, and the germline J gene is used to complete it. The J gene is TRBJ1-4, the V gene TRBV14, with TRBD1 identical over 7 bases. CDR1 and CDR2 (germline): SGHDN, FVKESK. There are 18 residues in the CDR3. V lost 1 base, J lost 5 bases, and 13 bases stayed unmatched. CDR3 bases read: TGTGCCAGCAGCCAAGTTTTTGTTGAGGGGGCGAGGAATGAAAAA. This translates into CASSQVFVEGARNEK. The entire CDR3 reads CASSQVFVEGARNEKLFF.

This clone has a handful of counts. Coverage ceases 3 residues before the CDR3 finishes, and the germline J gene fills in the end. This chain connects TRBV5-4 to TRBJ2-1; 10 bases match TRBD2. This CDR3 comprises 16 residues. With 3 bases clipped from V and 6 bases from J, the junction kept 9 bases outside the gene matches. Germline CDR1 reads SGHNT; CDR2 reads YYREEE (reference sequence). The CDR3 bases that were read are TGTGCCAGCAGCTCCCCACTAGCGGGATTCGGCAATGAG. Amino acids: CASSSPLAGFGNE. In full, the CDR3 is CASSSPLAGFGNEQFF.

This clone has a count of ten or more. The read falls 3 residues short of the CDR3 end, and the missing part is taken from the germline J gene. The chain combines TRBV19 with TRBJ1-5, with TRBD1 as a possible D gene (5 bases). Trimming removed 6 bases from V and 7 bases from J, with 13 bases in between. CDR1 and CDR2 (germline): LNHDA, SQIVND (reference sequence). This CDR3 contains 13 residues. The CDR3 bases that were read are TGTGCCAGTAGAGGGGCCCAACTACAGCCC. Translation: CASRGAQLQP. The full-length CDR3 reads as CASRGAQLQPQHF.

This clone came up many times. Read coverage stops 3 residues before the CDR3 terminus; the germline J gene supplies the remainder. The chain links TRBV7-2 to TRBJ2-1; the D is unclear. This CDR3 spans 13 amino acids. CDR1 is SGHTA and CDR2 is FQGNSA in the germline V gene. V lost 1 base and J lost 4, with 5 bases in between. The DNA read from the CDR3 is TGTGCCAGCAGCTTAGAAGCATACAATGAG. Translation: CASSLEAYNE. The CDR3 reads in full as CASSLEAYNEQFF. The full variable domain, rest sourced from reference TRBV7-2 and TRBJ2-1, is GAGVSQSPSNKVTEKGKDVELRCDPISGHTALYWYRQSLGQGLEFLIYFQGNSAPDKSGLPSDRFSAERTGGSVSTLTIQRTQQEDSAVYLCASSLEAYNEQFFGPGTRLTVL.

Comments on this clone: The observed sequence ends 3 residues before the CDR3 terminus, with the missing tail filled in from the germline J gene. This rearrangement joins TRBV7-2 to TRBJ2-1; D not certain. This CDR3 has 15 residues. The germline V gene encodes CDR1 SGHTA and CDR2 FQGNSA. Trimming took off 1 base at V and 4 bases at J, with 11 bases between the two ends. The CDR3 DNA, read in part, is TGTGCCAGCAGCTTAGGTGCGACAAATTACAATGAG. Its translation: CASSLGATNYNE. The CDR3 reads in full as CASSLGATNYNEQFF.

The sample holds many counts of this clone. From the germline J gene comes the end of the CDR3, since the read stops 3 residues before it. This rearrangement joins TRBV18 to TRBJ2-5; D call uncertain. The CDR3 length is 11 residues. In germline, CDR1 is KGHSH, CDR2 LQKENI. Between the trimmed V and J ends, which lost 3 bases and 3 bases, there was a span of 2 bases. The CDR3 DNA, read in part, is TGTGCCAGCTCACCTAAAGAGACC. Translation gives CASSPKET. The whole CDR3 reads CASSPKETQYF.

This clone has at least ten counts. The read terminates 3 residues ahead of where the CDR3 ends, so the germline J gene completes it. The chain is built from TRBV29-1 and TRBJ2-2, with 9 bases matching TRBD1. CDR1 is SQVTM and CDR2 is ANQGSEA in the germline V gene. The CDR3 covers 15 residues. Germline trimming cut 7 bases from V and 6 bases from J; bases unmatched to any gene: 12. The CDR3 protein is CSGTAGTGKAGELFF. The CDR3 bases that were read are TGCAGCGGGACCGCCGGGACAGGGAAGGCCGGGGAG.

This clone was found many times. Read coverage stops 3 residues before the CDR3 terminus; the germline J gene supplies the remainder. The V and J genes are TRBV5-6 and TRBJ2-5; D gene ambiguous. The CDR3 consists of 14 residues. Trimming took 4 bases from V and 7 from J, leaving 17 bases between them. Germline V lookup: CDR1 SGHDT, CDR2 YYEEEE. The DNA read from the CDR3 is TGTGCCAGCAGCCGTCATGCAGGAGACGGGACC. Translation: CASSRHAGDGT. In full, the CDR3 is CASSRHAGDGTQYF.

This clone has at least ten counts. The DNA ends 3 residues before the CDR3 does, and the rest of the CDR3 is filled in from the germline J gene. The V and J genes are TRBV4-1 and TRBJ2-2, with 10 bases lining up with TRBD1. Germline CDR1 MGHRA, CDR2 YSYEKL. CDR3 length equals 18 residues. J gave up 6 bases and V 1 base, and 11 bases lay outside the gene matches. The covered CDR3 bases are TGCGCCAGCAGCCAAGGGGGGGCGGGACAGGGGTACTCCGGGGAG. Protein product: CASSQGGAGQGYSGE. The full CDR3 protein is CASSQGGAGQGYSGELFF.

This clone has ten or more counts. The sequence runs out 3 residues before the end of the CDR3; the remainder is reconstructed from the germline J gene. The chain carries TRBV10-3 and TRBJ1-5, with a possible D match to TRBD1 (6 bases). This CDR3 comprises 16 residues. V was shortened by 6 bases and J by 0 bases, with 15 bases between the two germline ends. CDR1 ENHRY and CDR2 SYGVKD come from the germline V gene. Partial CDR3 DNA: TGTGCCATCAGATCGGGACACGAATCTAGCAATCAGCCC. This encodes CAIRSGHESSNQP. The full-length CDR3 reads as CAIRSGHESSNQPQHF.

The table lists this clone with many counts. Read data end 3 residues before the CDR3 end; the end is taken from the germline J gene. The chain combines TRBV5-1 with TRBJ2-7; 10 positions match TRBD1. The CDR3 loop spans 16 amino acids. Germline CDR1 and CDR2: SGHRS and YFSETQ. Trimming removed 0 bases from V and 1 base from J; junction bases left unmatched: 4. The covered CDR3 bases are TGCGCCAGCAGCTTGGCCGGGACAGGGGAATCCTACGAG. Translation: CASSLAGTGESYE. The full CDR3 protein is CASSLAGTGESYEQYF. The full variable domain, its missing parts supplied by reference TRBV5-1 and TRBJ2-7, is KAGVTQTPRYLIKTRGQQVTLSCSPISGHRSVSWYQQTPGQGLQFLFEYFSETQRNKGNFPGRFSGRQFSNSRSEMNVSTLELGDSALYLCASSLAGTGESYEQYFGPGTRLTVT.

As for this clone: Sequencing ends 3 residues short of the CDR3 end; the germline J gene provides the rest. The chain uses TRBV2 and TRBJ1-2; the D gene is possibly TRBD1 (5 bases). The CDR3 consists of 15 residues. CDR1 and CDR2 from the germline V gene are SNHLY and FYNNEI. The V and J ends lost 6 bases and 5 bases respectively, with 19 bases between them. The CDR3 spells CASSERAGIRYGYTF. CDR3 bases read: TGTGCCAGCAGCGAGAGGGCAGGGATCCGGTATGGC.